Listed here are 11 T cell receptor beta chains from one sample, sequenced in a study of T cell changes during pregnancy in multiple sclerosis. Only in-frame clones appear in the TCRdb table, and some are missing; sequencing was by immunoSEQ multiplex PCR. The table lists some 110,000 clones, roughly nine tenths of them singletons. Sample: peripheral blood, taken in the third trimester of pregnancy. These receptors were collected from a female donor with multiple sclerosis, enrolled in a pregnancy study.

The genes are TRBV5-4 and TRBJ1-1, with D perhaps matching TRBD1 (6 bases). CDR1 is SGHNT and CDR2 is YYREEE in the germline V gene (reference sequence). This CDR3 has 15 residues. V shed 1 base and J shed 0 bases, with 10 bases lying between them. The CDR3 DNA reads TGTGCCAGCAGCTTGAGGACAGTTATGAACACTGAAGCTTTCTTT. Translation gives CASSLRTVMNTEAFF.

The J gene is TRBJ1-4, the V gene TRBV6-6; D gene unclear. Trimming removed 2 bases at V and 13 bases at J, with 14 bases between. There are 13 residues in the CDR3. Germline CDR1 reads MNHNY; CDR2 reads SVGAGI (reference sequence). CDR3 nucleotide sequence: TGTGCCAGCAGTTACGACCTACCGGGAAGACTGTTTTTT. This sequence encodes CASSYDLPGRLFF.

The chain couples TRBV9 to TRBJ1-1, with D possibly being TRBD1 (5 bases). V was pared by 4 bases and J by 8 bases, with 18 bases between. From germline, CDR1 is SGDLS and CDR2 YYNGEE. The CDR3 has 14 amino acids. For the CDR3, the DNA is TGTGCCAGCAGCCTCGACGGCGGGAACAGGGAAGCTTTCTTT. Amino acid sequence: CASSLDGGNREAFF.

The chain is built from TRBV5-4 and TRBJ1-2; TRBD1 aligns across 12 bases. Looked up from germline, CDR1 is SGHNT and CDR2 is YYREEE (reference sequence). The CDR3 is 15 residues long. V was pared by 0 bases and J by 8 bases, with 5 bases of the junction left unmatched. The CDR3 is CASSLGGQGARGYTF. The CDR3 DNA reads as TGTGCCAGCAGCTTGGGGGGACAGGGGGCGAGAGGCTACACCTTC.

This sequence joins TRBV2 and TRBJ1-4, with 7 bases aligning to TRBD1. The CDR3 totals 15 residues. The V gene's germline CDR1 is SNHLY and CDR2 FYNNEI. V shed 6 bases and J 10 bases; nucleotides not matched to a gene: 14. CDR3 DNA sequence: TGTGCCAGCAGCCCCAGACAGGGTCCATCCGGAAAACTGTTTTTT. Translation: CASSPRQGPSGKLFF.

The chain recombines TRBV7-8 with TRBJ1-4, with a possible D match to TRBD1 (5 bases). From germline, CDR1 is SGHVS and CDR2 FQNEAQ. There are 15 residues in the CDR3. V was cut by 7 bases and J by 7 bases, with 19 bases left in between. This chain's CDR3 is CASTPTGGVFEKLFF. In DNA, the CDR3 is TGTGCCAGCACCCCTACGGGGGGAGTCTTTGAAAAACTGTTTTTT.

The count of this clone is one. The J gene is TRBJ2-2, the V gene TRBV5-4; 13 bases map to TRBD2. Germline V CDR1 and CDR2: SGHNT, YYREEE (reference sequence). CDR3 size: 18 residues. The ends lost 4 bases at V and 4 bases at J; junction bases unmatched: 10. The CDR3 here is CASSPGLAGPAGTGELFF. In DNA, the CDR3 is TGTGCCAGCAGCCCGGGACTAGCGGGACCTGCGGGCACCGGGGAGCTGTTTTTT.

This clone appeared a single time. The chain recombines TRBV6-1 with TRBJ1-4; D is unclear. The CDR3 sequence is 15 residues long. CDR1 MNHNS and CDR2 SASEGT come from the germline V gene. V lost 0 bases to trimming and J lost 7 bases, with 12 bases between them. CDR3 region: CASSEALRVTEKLFF. DNA for the CDR3: TGTGCCAGCAGTGAAGCGCTTCGGGTTACTGAAAAACTGTTTTTT.

CDR3 sequence: CASSAGNTGELFF. CDR3 sequence (DNA): TGTGCCAGCAGTGCAGGGAACACCGGGGAGCTGTTTTTT. V usage is TRBV2 and J usage is TRBJ2-2; D uncertain. The germline CDR1 and CDR2 sequences are SNHLY and FYNNEI. V gave up 4 bases and J gave up 1 base, with 4 bases separating them. The length of the CDR3 is 13 residues.

V gene TRBV4-1 combines with J gene TRBJ2-2, with 8 bases lining up with TRBD1. Germline CDR1 is MGHRA and CDR2 is YSYEKL. The CDR3 spans 17 residues. V shed 1 base, J shed 6 bases, and the junction held 10 bases outside the gene matches. CDR3 residues: CASSQGFRGRIAGELFF. As DNA, the CDR3 is TGCGCCAGCAGCCAAGGGTTCAGGGGGCGGATCGCCGGGGAGCTGTTTTTT.

V is TRBV6-1 and J is TRBJ1-5, with D perhaps TRBD1 (6 bases). Germline CDR1 and CDR2: MNHNS and SASEGT. Trimming removed 7 bases at V and 12 bases at J, with 25 bases between. The CDR3 length is 15 residues. The CDR3 nucleotides read TGTGCCAGCACGCCGGCGGGGGCCGCTTCTGCAGGCCAGCATTTT. Translated: CASTPAGAASAGQHF.